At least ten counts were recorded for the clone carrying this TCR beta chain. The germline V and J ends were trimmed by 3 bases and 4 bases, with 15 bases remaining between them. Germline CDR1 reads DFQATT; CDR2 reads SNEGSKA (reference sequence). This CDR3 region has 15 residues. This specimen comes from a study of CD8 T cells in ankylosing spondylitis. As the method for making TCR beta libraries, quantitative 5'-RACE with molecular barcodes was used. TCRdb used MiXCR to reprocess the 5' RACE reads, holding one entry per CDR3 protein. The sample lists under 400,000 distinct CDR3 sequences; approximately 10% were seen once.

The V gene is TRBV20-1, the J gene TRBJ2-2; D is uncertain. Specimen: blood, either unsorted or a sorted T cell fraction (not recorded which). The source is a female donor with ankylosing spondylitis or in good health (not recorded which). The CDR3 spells CSASGPLLGTGELFF. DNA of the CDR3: TGCAGTGCTAGTGGCCCCTTACTGGGCACCGGGGAGCTGTTTTTT.